The 9 T cell receptor beta chains listed next were all sequenced from one sample in a study of cytomegalovirus exposure and HLA in healthy donors. This PCR relied on a set of 60 Vbeta primers and 13 Jbeta primers. The repertoire was sequenced with immunoSEQ multiplex PCR; TCRdb's copy has only in-frame clones and lacks some. The table has 150,000 or so clones, approximately 81% seen once. Material for sequencing was PBMCs. These receptors originate from a man aged 50-60 years in good health and CMV-seropositive.

This chain connects TRBV28 to TRBJ2-5, with a weak D call TRBD1 (5 bases). Trimming removed 7 bases at V and 5 bases at J, with 20 bases between. Germline lookup yields CDR1 MDHEN and CDR2 SYDVKM. The CDR3 sequence is 15 residues long. CDR3 sequence: CASTPGSRVGETQYF. CDR3 DNA: TGTGCCAGCACCCCCGGCAGCAGGGTCGGGGAGACCCAGTACTTC.

The chain carries TRBV2 and TRBJ1-1; D unresolved. V dropped 4 bases and J dropped 0 bases, with 9 bases sitting between them. The germline V gene encodes CDR1 SNHLY and CDR2 FYNNEI. The CDR3 spans 14 residues. CDR3 sequence reads: CASSGGNMNTEAFF. The DNA for the CDR3 is TGTGCCAGCAGTGGAGGGAATATGAACACTGAAGCTTTCTTT.

A remark on this clone: At one end the junction does not follow the germline gene, possibly because of a read error. The V gene is TRBV28, the J gene TRBJ1-2; tentatively, D is TRBD1 (5 bases). CDR1 and CDR2 (germline): MDHEN, SYDVKM. The CDR3 is 12 amino acids. This CDR3 reads CASILSGYGYTF. Written as DNA, the CDR3 is TGTGCCAGCATTTTATCAGGGTATGGCTACACCTTC.

V usage is TRBV9 and J usage is TRBJ2-1; D gene unclear. Between the trimmed V and J ends, which lost 0 bases and 9 bases, there was a span of 4 bases. Per germline, CDR1 SGDLS and CDR2 YYNGEE. CDR3 length equals 11 residues. CDR3 DNA sequence: TGTGCCAGCAGCGTAGGCAGTGAGCAGTTCTTC. This gives the protein CASSVGSEQFF.

The chain is built from TRBV5-8 and TRBJ2-1; 9 bases agree with TRBD1. V gave up 2 bases and J gave up 1 base; unmatched junction bases: 1. CDR3 length: 15 amino acids. From germline, CDR1 is SGHTS and CDR2 YDEGEE. The DNA of the CDR3 is TGTGCCAGCAGCTTTGGGACAGGGTCCTACAATGAGCAGTTCTTC. Residues: CASSFGTGSYNEQFF.

This sequence joins TRBV5-1 and TRBJ2-5; 7 nucleotides match TRBD1. In germline, CDR1 is SGHRS, CDR2 YFSETQ. CDR3 size: 16 residues. J was trimmed by 1 base and V by 4 bases; bases with no gene match: 10. The CDR3 DNA is TGCGCCAGCAGCCTCCAACAGGGGCCGCCCCAAGAGACCCAGTACTTC. Residues: CASSLQQGPPQETQYF.

The gene calls are TRBV6-5 and TRBJ2-7; 10 positions match TRBD1. The CDR3 is made up of 14 amino acids. Looked up from germline, CDR1 is MNHEY and CDR2 is SVGAGI. V shed 7 bases, J shed 3 bases, and the junction held 6 bases outside the gene matches. CDR3 DNA: TGTGCCAGCAAACGGGGACAGGGGATCTACGAGCAGTACTTC. This translates into CASKRGQGIYEQYF.

The CDR3 coding sequence is TGTGCCAGCACCGGAGGGAGGGGGTACAATGAGCAGTTCTTC. Translated: CASTGGRGYNEQFF. The chain combines TRBV6-1 with TRBJ2-1; a weak D match, TRBD2 (7 bases). This CDR3 is 14 amino acids long. Trimming shortened V by 7 bases and J by 4 bases, and 14 bases separated the two germline ends. CDR1 and CDR2 (germline): MNHNS, SASEGT.

CDR3: CASSVGGTEQYF. For the CDR3, the DNA is TGTGCCAGCAGTGTGGGGGGGACCGAGCAGTACTTC. The rearrangement joins TRBV2 to TRBJ2-7; 7 bases map to TRBD2. The CDR3 sequence is 12 residues long. Per the germline V gene, CDR1 is SNHLY and CDR2 is FYNNEI. V lost 4 bases and J lost 6; bases outside the gene matches: 3.